A single sample gave rise to the 5 T cell receptor beta chains below, sequenced in a study of CD8 T cells in ankylosing spondylitis. General study points: Several highly homologous variants formed a TCR beta motif that appeared characteristic of ankylosing spondylitis blood.

No antigen has been identified for these receptors. Using its own MiXCR run on the 5' RACE reads, TCRdb lists one record per CDR3 protein. This sample carries more than 600,000 distinct CDR3 sequences, under 20% of them seen once, and the ten largest clones take around 20%. Sequencing was performed on blood, either unsorted or a sorted T cell fraction (not recorded which). The source of these receptors is a male donor with ankylosing spondylitis.

Only a few counts were recorded for this clonotype. The chain couples TRBV25-1 to TRBJ2-7; 7 bases match TRBD1. V gave up 6 bases and J gave up 2 bases; unmatched junction bases: 4. Germline-derived CDR1 and CDR2 are MGHDK and SYGVNS. The CDR3 has 13 amino acids. The CDR3 DNA reads as TGTGCCAGCAGCGACAGGGAACCCTACGAGCAGTACTTC. This sequence encodes CASSDREPYEQYF.

This clonotype was seen at least ten times. The genes are TRBV12-3 or TRBV12-4 and TRBJ2-3; 10 nucleotides align to TRBD2. There are 16 residues in the CDR3. Losses at the gene ends were 2 bases for V and 4 bases for J; bases not matched to a gene: 6. The CDR3 coding sequence is TGTGCCAGCAGTTTACGGGCTAGCGGGAGACCAGATACGCAGTATTTT. Translating gives CASSLRASGRPDTQYF.

This clonotype occurred a few times. The chain recombines TRBV5-1 with TRBJ2-1, with 12 bases matching TRBD2. CDR3 length equals 14 residues. V lost 6 bases to trimming and J lost 12 bases; unmatched junction nucleotides: 10. Germline CDR1 reads SGHRS; CDR2 reads YFSETQ. CDR3 residues: CASMTSGSSQGQFF. The DNA for the CDR3 is TGCGCCAGCATGACTAGCGGGAGCTCACAGGGGCAGTTCTTC.

This clonotype was detected only a few times. This chain connects TRBV5-1 to TRBJ2-7; D gene uncertain. Deletions cut 0 bases from V and 11 bases from J, with 9 bases between. The CDR3 has 11 residues. Germline-derived CDR1 and CDR2 are SGHRS and YFSETQ. The CDR3: CASSLDGPEYF. In DNA form, the CDR3 reads TGCGCCAGCAGCTTGGATGGACCGGAGTACTTC. Full variable domain (missing parts from reference TRBV5-1 and TRBJ2-7): KAGVTQTPRYLIKTRGQQVTLSCSPISGHRSVSWYQQTPGQGLQFLFEYFSETQRNKGNFPGRFSGRQFSNSRSEMNVSTLELGDSALYLCASSLDGPEYFGPGTRLTVT.

About this clonotype itself: The final CDR3 position lacks the conserved phenylalanine or tryptophan, pointing to a likely read error. The chain employs TRBV28 and TRBJ2-3; perhaps D is TRBD1 or TRBD2 (6 bases each). The CDR3 extends over 15 amino acids. Trimming removed 1 base at V and 7 bases at J, with 15 bases between. Germline loops: CDR1 MDHEN, CDR2 SYDVKM. The CDR3 here is CASSLSGDLGYTQYY. CDR3 in DNA: TGTGCCAGCAGTTTATCAGGGGACTTAGGTTATACGCAGTATTAT.